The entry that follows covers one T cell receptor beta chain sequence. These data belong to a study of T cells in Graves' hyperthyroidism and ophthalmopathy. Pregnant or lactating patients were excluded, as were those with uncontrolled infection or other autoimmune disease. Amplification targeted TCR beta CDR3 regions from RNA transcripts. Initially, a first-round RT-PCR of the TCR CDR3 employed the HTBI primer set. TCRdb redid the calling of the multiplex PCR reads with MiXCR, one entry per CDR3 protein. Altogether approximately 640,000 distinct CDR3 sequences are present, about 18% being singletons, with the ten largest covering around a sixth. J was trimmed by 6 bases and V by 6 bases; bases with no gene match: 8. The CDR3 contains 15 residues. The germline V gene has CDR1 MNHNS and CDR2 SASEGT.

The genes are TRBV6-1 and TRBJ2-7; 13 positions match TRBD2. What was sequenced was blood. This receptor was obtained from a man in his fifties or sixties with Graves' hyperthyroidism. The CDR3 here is CASRKGLAGVIEQYF. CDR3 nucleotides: TGTGCCAGCAGAAAAGGACTAGCGGGAGTGATCGAGCAGTACTTC.